The rows below give T cell receptor beta chains drawn from one sample of a study of regulatory T cells in long-lasting Graves disease. A single record per CDR3 protein comes from TCRdb applying MiXCR to the multiplex PCR reads. The sample has 350,000 to 500,000 distinct CDR3 sequences; roughly 15% are singletons. The same sample was also used in a study of T cells in Graves' hyperthyroidism and ophthalmopathy.

The specimen was peripheral blood mononuclear cells (PBMCs), collected at new diagnosis, from a patient treated with antithyroid drugs. The origin of the receptors is a woman between 45 and 60 years old with Graves disease. Each CDR3 is given with its conserved first and last residue. A D gene is named only where the DNA matches it firmly. Size tells how often a clone was seen (once, few, many) or the class of an expanded clone, and some rows leave it out.

v_call: TRBV10-2; d_call: .; j_call: TRBJ2-4; clone_size: few; cdr3_nt: TGCGCCAGCAGTGAGGCGGGGGCCCTAGCCAAAAACATTCAGTACTTC; cdr3_aa: CASSEAGALAKNIQYF
v_call: TRBV28; d_call: .; j_call: TRBJ1-5; clone_size: few; cdr3_nt: TGTGCCAGCAGTTTATGGACAAATAGCAATCAGCCCCAGCATTTT; cdr3_aa: CASSLWTNSNQPQHF
v_call: TRBV7-9; d_call: TRBD1; j_call: TRBJ2-5; clone_size: many; cdr3_nt: TGTGCCAGCGACCGGACAGGGGCCCGAATAGCTCGGGAGACCCAGTACTTC; cdr3_aa: CASDRTGARIARETQYF
v_call: TRBV28; d_call: .; j_call: TRBJ2-7; clone_size: many; cdr3_nt: TGTGCCAGCAGTGTACAGGGTCTCGAGCAGTACTTC; cdr3_aa: CASSVQGLEQYF
v_call: TRBV2; d_call: TRBD2; j_call: TRBJ2-2; clone_size: .; cdr3_nt: TGTGCCGCCGTCGGGCTAGCGGGAGGGCCGCGGGAGCTGTTTTTT; cdr3_aa: CAAVGLAGGPRELFF
v_call: TRBV5-4; d_call: .; j_call: TRBJ1-1; clone_size: many; cdr3_nt: TGTGCCAGCAGCCAGGGACCGCGAGGGGCGAACACTGAAGCTTTCTTT; cdr3_aa: CASSQGPRGANTEAFF
v_call: TRBV7-9; d_call: TRBD1; j_call: TRBJ1-1; clone_size: few; cdr3_nt: TGTGCCAGCAGCTTAGGGGGACAGGGAACGAACACTGAAGCTTTCTTT; cdr3_aa: CASSLGGQGTNTEAFF
v_call: TRBV2; d_call: TRBD2; j_call: TRBJ2-5; clone_size: .; cdr3_nt: TGTGCCAGCAACCAAGGACTAGCTGGTGTGACCCAGTACTTC; cdr3_aa: CASNQGLAGVTQYF
v_call: TRBV7-9; d_call: TRBD2; j_call: TRBJ2-1; clone_size: many; cdr3_nt: TGTGCCAGCAGTCGTAGCGGGAGCGGGTACAATGAGCAGTTCTTC; cdr3_aa: CASSRSGSGYNEQFF
v_call: TRBV12-3/TRBV12-4; d_call: .; j_call: TRBJ2-5; clone_size: many; cdr3_nt: TGTGCCAGCAGTCTCATCAACGGAGGGGAAGAGACCCAGTACTTC; cdr3_aa: CASSLINGGEETQYF
v_call: TRBV18; d_call: TRBD2; j_call: TRBJ2-1; clone_size: .; cdr3_nt: TGTGCCAGCTCACCAGGGGTAGCGGGAGCGGTTGAGCAGTTCTTC; cdr3_aa: CASSPGVAGAVEQFF
v_call: TRBV27; d_call: .; j_call: TRBJ2-7; clone_size: many; cdr3_nt: TGTGCCAGCAGTGGGAGAGTTGGTGAGCAGTACTTC; cdr3_aa: CASSGRVGEQYF
v_call: TRBV18; d_call: .; j_call: TRBJ2-1; clone_size: many; cdr3_nt: TGTGCCAGCTCACCCCACCCCAGGGGTTCATCTGAGCAGTTCTTC; cdr3_aa: CASSPHPRGSSEQFF
v_call: TRBV20-1; d_call: .; j_call: TRBJ1-5; clone_size: few; cdr3_nt: TGCAGTGCTACTACCGGGGGGCAACGGAATCAGCCCCAGCATTTT; cdr3_aa: CSATTGGQRNQPQHF
v_call: TRBV28; d_call: TRBD1; j_call: TRBJ1-2; clone_size: .; cdr3_nt: TGTGCCAGCAGTTTGAGTCAGGGGGGGTATGGCTACACCTTC; cdr3_aa: CASSLSQGGYGYTF
v_call: TRBV10-3; d_call: .; j_call: TRBJ2-7; clone_size: .; cdr3_nt: TGTGCCATCAGTGAGTTTCACCGGAACTACGAGCAGTACTTC; cdr3_aa: CAISEFHRNYEQYF
v_call: TRBV12-3/TRBV12-4; d_call: TRBD1; j_call: TRBJ1-5; clone_size: many; cdr3_nt: TGTGCCAGCAGTTTAGAGGGGGCACAGCAGCCCCAGCATTTT; cdr3_aa: CASSLEGAQQPQHF
v_call: TRBV28; d_call: .; j_call: TRBJ2-2; clone_size: .; cdr3_nt: TGTGCCAGCAGTTTAAATGGACAGAGCACCGGGGAGCTGTTTTTT; cdr3_aa: CASSLNGQSTGELFF
v_call: TRBV5-6; d_call: TRBD1; j_call: TRBJ2-7; clone_size: .; cdr3_nt: TGTGCCAGCAGCCGGGACAGGGTCCTGCGCGGGGGGTACTTC; cdr3_aa: CASSRDRVLRGGYF
v_call: TRBV29-1; d_call: TRBD1; j_call: TRBJ1-1; clone_size: many; cdr3_nt: TGCAGCGTCGACGAGGACAGGGCAAACACTGAAGCTTTCTTT; cdr3_aa: CSVDEDRANTEAFF
v_call: TRBV7-2; d_call: .; j_call: TRBJ1-5; clone_size: many; cdr3_nt: TGTGCCAGCAGCTTAGCGGGGCAGGGGTTCCATCAGCCCCAGCATTTT; cdr3_aa: CASSLAGQGFHQPQHF
v_call: TRBV6-4; d_call: .; j_call: TRBJ2-4; clone_size: few; cdr3_nt: TGTGCCAGCAGTGACGGTCCCGACTCGGGGAACATTCAGTACTTC; cdr3_aa: CASSDGPDSGNIQYF
v_call: TRBV28; d_call: TRBD1; j_call: TRBJ2-7; clone_size: .; cdr3_nt: TGTGCCAGCAGCACCCCCGGGGGAGGGACAGGGGCCTTTGGTGAGCAGTACTTC; cdr3_aa: CASSTPGGGTGAFGEQYF
v_call: TRBV7-3; d_call: .; j_call: TRBJ1-1; clone_size: many; cdr3_nt: TGTGCCAGCAGCATGAGGCCTAACACTGAAGCTTTCTTT; cdr3_aa: CASSMRPNTEAFF
v_call: TRBV12-3/TRBV12-4; d_call: .; j_call: TRBJ2-6; clone_size: many; cdr3_nt: TGTGCCAGCAGTCCCCCCAACTCTGGGGCCAACGTCCTGACTTTC; cdr3_aa: CASSPPNSGANVLTF
v_call: TRBV5-1; d_call: TRBD2; j_call: TRBJ2-1; clone_size: many; cdr3_nt: TGCGCCAGCAGACCTGGTTCTAGCGGGAGATTGGATGAGCAGTTCTTC; cdr3_aa: CASRPGSSGRLDEQFF
v_call: TRBV6-2/TRBV6-3; d_call: .; j_call: TRBJ2-3; clone_size: .; cdr3_nt: TGTGCCAGCAGTGAATCTCTACCAGAGAATACGCAGTATTTT; cdr3_aa: CASSESLPENTQYF
v_call: TRBV19; d_call: TRBD2; j_call: TRBJ2-1; clone_size: .; cdr3_nt: TGTGCCAGTAGCACTAGCGGTACATACAATGAGCAGTTCTTC; cdr3_aa: CASSTSGTYNEQFF
v_call: TRBV7-9; d_call: .; j_call: TRBJ1-1; clone_size: .; cdr3_nt: TGTGCCAGCAGCTTTCCCCCAGGGAGGATGTACACTGAAGCTTTCTTT; cdr3_aa: CASSFPPGRMYTEAFF
v_call: TRBV7-2; d_call: TRBD2; j_call: TRBJ2-5; clone_size: many; cdr3_nt: TGTGCCAGCAGCTTATGGTTGTCTAGCGGGAGTAGGCAGGAGACCCAGTACTTC; cdr3_aa: CASSLWLSSGSRQETQYF
v_call: TRBV2; d_call: .; j_call: TRBJ1-1; clone_size: many; cdr3_nt: TGTGCCCGTAACCGCGGGGGTGAAGCTTTCTTT; cdr3_aa: CARNRGGEAFF
v_call: TRBV6-5; d_call: .; j_call: TRBJ1-5; clone_size: many; cdr3_nt: TGTGCCAGCAGTTACTCGCAGGGGCGCAATCAGCCCCAGCATTTT; cdr3_aa: CASSYSQGRNQPQHF
v_call: TRBV2; d_call: .; j_call: TRBJ1-4; clone_size: many; cdr3_nt: TGTGCCAGCAGTGAAGAACGGTGGGGAAGTAATGAAAAACTGTTTTTT; cdr3_aa: CASSEERWGSNEKLFF
v_call: TRBV28; d_call: .; j_call: TRBJ2-5; clone_size: many; cdr3_nt: TGTGCCAGCAGTTTTGGCCTCCAAGGGACCCAGTACTTC; cdr3_aa: CASSFGLQGTQYF
v_call: TRBV9; d_call: TRBD1; j_call: TRBJ2-1; clone_size: few; cdr3_nt: TGTGCCAGCAGCGTAGATGGACAGGGGTACAATGAGCAGTTCTTC; cdr3_aa: CASSVDGQGYNEQFF